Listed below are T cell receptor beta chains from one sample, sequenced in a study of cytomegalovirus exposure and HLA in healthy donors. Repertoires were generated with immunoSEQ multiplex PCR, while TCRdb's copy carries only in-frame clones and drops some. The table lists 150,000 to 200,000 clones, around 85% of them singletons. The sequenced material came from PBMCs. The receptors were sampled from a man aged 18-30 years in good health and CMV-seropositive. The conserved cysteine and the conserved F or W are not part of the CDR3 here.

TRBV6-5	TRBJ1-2	ASSPGQGSGYT
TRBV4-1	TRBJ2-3	ASSQEEMGQGVTDTQY
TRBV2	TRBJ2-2	ASSEIPAGTGELF
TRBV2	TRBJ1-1	ASAQGLNTEAF
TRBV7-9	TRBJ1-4	ASSPLGLNEKLF
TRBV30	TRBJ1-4	AWSRQGIGEKLF
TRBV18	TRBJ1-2	ASSPQGRDYGYT
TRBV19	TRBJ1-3	ASSADSGNTIY
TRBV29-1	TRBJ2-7	SVVGHAGNEQY
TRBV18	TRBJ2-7	ASSPSVDLAGVDEQY
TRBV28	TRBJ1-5	ASSSPEGALRNQPQH
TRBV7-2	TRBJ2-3	ASRTTGTDTQY
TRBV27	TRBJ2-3	ASSIRQGAIDTQY
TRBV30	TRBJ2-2	AALAGGPATGELF
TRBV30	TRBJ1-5	AWGLRDNQPQH
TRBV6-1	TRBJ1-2	ASRVTGGINGYT
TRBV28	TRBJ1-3	ASQVTGSGNTIY
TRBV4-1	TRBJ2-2	ASSPAEDTGELF
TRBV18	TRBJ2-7	ASSGGLAGDYYEQY
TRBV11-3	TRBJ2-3	ASSPAALANTDTQY
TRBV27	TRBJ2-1	ASSRGLAEHNEQF
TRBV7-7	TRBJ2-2	ASSLAEGQGARGELF